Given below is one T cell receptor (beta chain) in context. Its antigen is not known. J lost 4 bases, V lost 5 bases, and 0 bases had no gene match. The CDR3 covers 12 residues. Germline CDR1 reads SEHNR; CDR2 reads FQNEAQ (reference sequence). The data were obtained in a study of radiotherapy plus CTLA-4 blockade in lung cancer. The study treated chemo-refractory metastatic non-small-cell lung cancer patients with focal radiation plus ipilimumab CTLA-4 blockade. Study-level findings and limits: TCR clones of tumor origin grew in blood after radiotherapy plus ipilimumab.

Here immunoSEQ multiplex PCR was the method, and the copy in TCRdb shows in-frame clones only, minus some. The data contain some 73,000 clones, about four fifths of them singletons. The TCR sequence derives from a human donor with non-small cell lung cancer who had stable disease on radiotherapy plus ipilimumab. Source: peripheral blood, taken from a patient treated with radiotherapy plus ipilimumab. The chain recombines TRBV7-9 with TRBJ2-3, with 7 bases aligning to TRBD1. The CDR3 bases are TGTGCCAGCAGCCAGGGGGCAGATACGCAGTATTTT. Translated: CASSQGADTQYF.